This entry describes one T cell receptor (beta chain). These data are taken from a study of blood T cell repertoires in COVID-19. Study-level background: The United States, Italy and Spain provided the acute and convalescent COVID-19 samples.

The assay was immunoSEQ multiplex PCR, and TCRdb's table has in-frame clones only and misses some. The table lists 150,000 to 200,000 clones, 70% to 85% of them singletons, with more than 5% in the top ten. The germline gives CDR1 MNHEY, CDR2 SVGEGT. V trimming: 6 bases; J trimming: 0 bases; junction bases outside the gene matches: 8. The CDR3 length is 16 residues. Sequenced: peripheral blood. This chain uses TRBV6-2 or TRBV6-3 with TRBJ1-2, with 9 bases fitting TRBD1. The clonotype comes from a woman aged 25 to 39 with acute or convalescent COVID-19. The CDR3 nucleotides are TGTGCCAGCAGCCGGGACAGGGAGATGGCTAACTATGGCTACACCTTC. Amino acids: CASSRDREMANYGYTF.